This T cell receptor beta chain is drawn from a study of CD8+CD57+ T cells in acquired aplastic anemia. Study in general: An average of around 3.5 ug of DNA was obtained from sorted CD4+ and CD8+ cells. For CD4+ cells, healthy donors had an average of approximately 9.8 million reads. General study points: Between the patient and control groups, CD8+ Simpson's diversity did not differ significantly.

As for this clonotype: The antigen remains undetermined.

Genomic DNA constituted the template upon which TCR beta VDJ and CDR3 profiling was performed. TCRdb fed the reads into MiXCR, producing one record per CDR3 protein. The sample yields about 48,000 distinct CDR3 sequences, about three quarters seen once. CDR3 length equals 17 residues. With 2 bases removed from V and 4 bases from J, the gap between germline ends came to 18 bases. CDR1 is SGHAT and CDR2 is FQNNGV in the germline V gene. The clonotype originates from a human donor in good health, serving as a control. Sample: sorted CD4+, CD8+, or CD8+CD57+ T cells (not recorded which) from PBMCs. The rearrangement links TRBV11-2 to TRBJ2-1; D tentatively fits TRBD1 or TRBD2 (5 bases each). The CDR3 loop is CASSLPPAGTKYNEQFF. The CDR3, as DNA: TGTGCCAGCAGCTTACCCCCGGCAGGGACGAAGTACAATGAGCAGTTCTTC.